The 6 T cell receptor beta chains below come from one sample, sequenced in a study of Ad26.COV2.S vaccination and SARS-CoV-2 variants. Treatment of the sample: some 20 received Ad26.COV2.S at low or high dose, single or two shots; roughly five received placebo; per-sample allocation not given. Samples came from day 63 after the first vaccine or placebo injection. Profiling relied on immunoSEQ multiplex PCR, and the TCRdb table lists in-frame clones only, not all of them. Among 300,000 to 450,000 clones listed, about 85% were seen once. The starting material was peripheral blood, obtained in a trial of Ad26.COV2.S vaccine versus placebo. The receptors originated from a person between 18 and 59 years old who received the Ad26.COV2.S COVID-19 vaccine or a placebo.

This chain's CDR3 is CATSRPGLNEKLFF. The CDR3 coding sequence is TGTGCCACCTCCCGACCGGGGCTAAATGAAAAACTGTTTTTT. The V call is TRBV15, the J call TRBJ1-4, with D perhaps matching TRBD1 (5 bases). Trimming shortened V by 8 bases and J by 5 bases, and 15 bases separated the two germline ends. Germline lookup yields CDR1 LNHNV and CDR2 YYDKDF (reference sequence). The CDR3 totals 14 residues. Combining the CDR3 with reference TRBV15 and TRBJ1-4 gives the whole variable domain DAMVIQNPRYQVTQFGKPVTLSCSQTLNHNVMYWYQQKSSQAPKLLFHYYDKDFNNEADTPDNFQSRRPNTSFCFLDIRSPGLGDTAMYLCATSRPGLNEKLFFGSGTQLSVL.

The chain is built from TRBV28 and TRBJ2-1; a weak D match, TRBD2 (5 bases). V shed 1 base and J shed 5 bases, with 9 bases lying between them. The CDR3 is 14 residues long. In germline, CDR1 is MDHEN, CDR2 SYDVKM. Here the CDR3 reads CASSLSGVNNEQFF. Here the CDR3 DNA reads TGTGCCAGCAGTTTATCCGGGGTTAACAATGAGCAGTTCTTC.

On this clone itself: Other DNA sequences within the sample encode an identical CDR3. This chain links TRBV7-9 with TRBJ2-5; D is uncertain. Trimming removed 5 bases from V and 4 bases from J, with 8 bases in between. Germline CDR1 SEHNR, CDR2 FQNEAQ (reference sequence). The CDR3 has 12 residues. CDR3 loop: CASSLSVETQYF. CDR3 DNA sequence: TGTGCCAGCAGCCTCAGTGTAGAGACCCAGTACTTC.

Here the CDR3 DNA reads TGCGCCAGCAGCCAAGGGGTGGGAGTGCTAACCAACCAAGAGACCCAGTACTTC. It encodes CASSQGVGVLTNQETQYF. The chain uses TRBV4-1 and TRBJ2-5; the D gene is possibly TRBD2 (5 bases). CDR3 size: 18 residues. The germline V gene encodes CDR1 MGHRA and CDR2 YSYEKL. V gave up 1 base and J gave up 0 bases, with 18 bases separating them.

The chain uses TRBV27 and TRBJ2-3; D is unresolved. Germline loops: CDR1 MNHEY, CDR2 SMNVEV (reference sequence). V was cut by 5 bases and J by 4 bases, with 10 bases left in between. The CDR3 covers 13 residues. The CDR3 region is CASSLTFSDTQYF. As DNA, the CDR3 is TGTGCCAGCAGTCTAACGTTTTCAGATACGCAGTATTTT.

The V call is TRBV18, the J call TRBJ2-4; maybe TRBD1 (6 bases). The germline CDR1 and CDR2 sequences are KGHSH and LQKENI. V lost 3 bases, J lost 1 base, and 13 bases lay in between. There are 16 residues in the CDR3. This CDR3 is CASSPGQLSAKNIQYF. Written as DNA, the CDR3 is TGTGCCAGCTCACCTGGACAGCTTTCTGCCAAAAACATTCAGTACTTC.